This T cell receptor beta chain was identified in a study of shared clonotypes between healthy human individuals. Study outcomes and limitations: Several donors held about 5% of naive CD4 clonotypes in common.

TCRdb's table, derived via immunoSEQ multiplex PCR, lists solely in-frame clones and lacks some. The data contain 2 million to 2.5 million clones, about 94% of them singletons. Of note for this clone: As yet, its antigen is unknown.

The sample taken for sequencing was naive CD4+ T cells sorted from blood. Noted subset: CD45RA+ positively selected. The sequence was collected from a man aged 18-30 years in good health.

The CDR3 reads CATNRDYSNQPQHF. The CDR3, as DNA: TGTGCCACAAACAGGGACTATAGCAATCAGCCCCAGCATTTT. The chain recombines TRBV19 with TRBJ1-5; possible D gene TRBD1, 6 bases. This CDR3 spans 14 amino acids. V was cut by 10 bases and J by 0 bases, with 13 bases left in between. CDR1 and CDR2 from the germline V gene are LNHDA and SQIVND (reference sequence).